Listed here is a single T cell receptor beta chain. What it binds is unknown. This sample's TCRbeta library carried unique molecular identifier barcodes. TCRdb reprocessed the PCR reads via MiXCR and lists one record per CDR3 protein. The data hold about 870,000 distinct CDR3 sequences, with roughly 15% observed a single time. The source of the sample is a study of T-cell reconstitution after alpha-beta-depleted transplantation in children. Broader study findings: The study reportedly traced alpha-beta T cells about two months after transplant to several hundred expanded graft clones.

The CDR3 covers 17 residues. Trimming cost V 1 base and J 6 bases, with 22 bases left between them. The germline gives CDR1 LGHDT, CDR2 YNNKEL (reference sequence). The receptor's source is a male patient aged 10 to 17 who had a stem cell transplant for acute lymphoblastic leukemia, so the T cells may come from the graft donor. The sequencing used PBMCs, mostly from graft donor cells, collected 360 days after TCRalphabeta/CD19-depleted stem cell transplant. The chain is built from TRBV3-1 and TRBJ2-7; D perhaps matches TRBD2 (6 bases). The CDR3 sequence: CASSQGIRGGPRSEQYF. The DNA of the CDR3 is TGTGCCAGCAGCCAAGGAATTAGGGGAGGACCGCGCAGCGAGCAGTACTTC.